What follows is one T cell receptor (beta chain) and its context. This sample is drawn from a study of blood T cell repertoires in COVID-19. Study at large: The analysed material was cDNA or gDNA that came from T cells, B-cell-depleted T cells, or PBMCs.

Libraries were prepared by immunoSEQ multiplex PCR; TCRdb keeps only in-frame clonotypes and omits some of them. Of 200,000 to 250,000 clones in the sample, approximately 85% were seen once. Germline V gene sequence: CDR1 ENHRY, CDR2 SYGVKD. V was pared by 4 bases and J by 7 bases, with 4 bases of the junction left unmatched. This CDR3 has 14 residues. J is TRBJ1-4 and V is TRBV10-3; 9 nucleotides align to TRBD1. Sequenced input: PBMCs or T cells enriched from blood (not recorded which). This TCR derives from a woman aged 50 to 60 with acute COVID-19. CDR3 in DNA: TGTGCCATCAGTGCCGGGACAGGGTCTGAAAAACTGTTTTTT. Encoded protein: CAISAGTGSEKLFF.